The T cell receptor beta chain under discussion was sequenced for a study of spatial heterogeneity in lung cancer. Time point in this sample: blood at routine non-recurrence follow-up after resection. The CDR3 is made up of 14 amino acids. CDR1 and CDR2 from the germline V gene are SGHKS and YYEKEE (reference sequence). Trimming left V 2 bases short and J 0 bases short, with 7 bases between. TCRdb passed the 5' RACE reads through MiXCR, listing each CDR3 protein once. The sample lists about 94,000 distinct CDR3 sequences; just under 20% were seen once. Specimen: PBMCs, collected at follow-up. The receptor was derived from a male donor with early-stage non-small cell lung cancer. The chain joins TRBV5-5 to TRBJ2-3; D is unclear. The CDR3 nucleotides read TGTGCCAGCAGCTTTTTAGGGAGCACAGATACGCAGTATTTT. Its translation: CASSFLGSTDTQYF. The variable domain in full, with the rest retrieved from reference TRBV5-5 and TRBJ2-3, is DAGVTQSPTHLIKTRGQQVTLRCSPISGHKSVSWYQQVLGQGPQFIFQYYEKEERGRGNFPDRFSARQFPNYSSELNVNALLLGDSALYLCASSFLGSTDTQYFGPGTRLTVL.